The 7 T cell receptor beta chains reported below all come from one sample, sequenced in a study of CD8+CD57+ T cells in acquired aplastic anemia. Genomic DNA constituted the template upon which TCR beta VDJ and CDR3 profiling was performed. In TCRdb, the reads were re-called with MiXCR into one record per CDR3 protein. The table records 400,000 to 450,000 distinct CDR3 sequences, 60% to 80% of them present only once. Sequencing was done on a sample of sorted CD4+, CD8+, or CD8+CD57+ T cells (not recorded which) from PBMCs. These receptors were obtained from a human donor in good health, serving as a control.

This clonotype has a count of ten or more. The chain joins TRBV20-1 to TRBJ2-5; 11 nucleotides agree with TRBD2. Losses at the gene ends were 4 bases for V and 5 bases for J; bases not matched to a gene: 12. This CDR3 spans 16 amino acids. Germline-derived CDR1 and CDR2 are DFQATT and SNEGSKA (reference sequence). This CDR3 is CSAKRGSGGAWETQYF. The CDR3 DNA sequence: TGCAGTGCTAAGAGGGGTAGCGGGGGGGCTTGGGAGACCCAGTACTTC.

This chain joins TRBV19 and TRBJ2-1; the D call may be TRBD1 or TRBD2 (5 bases each). The CDR3 has 13 residues. The germline gives CDR1 LNHDA, CDR2 SQIVND (reference sequence). The ends were cut back, 5 bases at V and 15 bases at J, with 20 bases in the middle. CDR3 in amino acids: CASSGGQPRDPFF. CDR3 DNA sequence: TGTGCCAGTAGTGGAGGACAACCCCGGGACCCGTTCTTC.

A remark on this clonotype: One end of the junction is discordant with germline, which a read error may explain. The V gene is TRBV25-1, the J gene TRBJ2-3; D is unresolved. The V gene's germline CDR1 is MGHDK and CDR2 SYGVNS. This CDR3 spans 17 amino acids. The CDR3 is CASSARDQVKGLDTQYF. Written as DNA, the CDR3 is TGTGCCAGCAGTGCTAGAGACCAAGTTAAGGGCCTGGATACACAGTATTTT.

CDR3 in amino acids: CASSLARQHAQYF. CDR3 in DNA: TGTGCCAGCAGCTTAGCTAGGCAGCACGCGCAGTACTTC. The rearrangement links TRBV7-3 to TRBJ2-7, with D uncertain. The germline CDR1 and CDR2 sequences are SGHTA and FQGTGA. Between the trimmed V and J ends, which lost 2 bases and 9 bases, there was a span of 14 bases. The CDR3 contains 13 residues.

Concerning this clonotype: The junction and the germline gene differ at one end; a read error may be behind it. The V call is TRBV7-3, the J call TRBJ1-2; a weak D match, TRBD1 (5 bases). The CDR3 has 14 amino acids. CDR1 SGHTA and CDR2 FQGTGA come from the germline V gene. This CDR3 is CASSLGRGGSGYAF. CDR3 nucleotides: TGCGCCAGCAGCCTGGGCCGGGGGGGAAGTGGCTACGCCTTC.

Worth noting for this clonotype: The germline gene is not matched at one end of the junction; a read error may be the cause. The chain joins TRBV2 to TRBJ2-5, with D possibly TRBD2 on 6 matching bases. The CDR3 runs 12 residues. The germline CDR1 and CDR2 sequences are SNHLY and FYNNEI. CDR3 DNA: TGTGCTAGCAACGGGGGCCAAGAGACCCAGTACTTC. Amino acid sequence: CASNGGQETQYF.

Details on this clonotype: Likely a read error: the CDR3 ends without its conserved phenylalanine or tryptophan. The chain recombines TRBV7-2 with TRBJ1-2, with D unresolved. This CDR3 comprises 13 residues. The V gene's germline CDR1 is SGHTA and CDR2 FQGNSA. Trimming stripped 1 base from V and 10 bases from J, with 13 bases between. CDR3 sequence reads: CASSLVGVKYYTL. DNA for the CDR3: TGTGCCAGCAGCTTAGTAGGAGTGAAGTACTACACCCTC.